The 25 T cell receptor beta chains below all came from one sample that was sequenced in a study of Ad26.COV2.S vaccination and SARS-CoV-2 variants (dated by TCRdb to the early 2020s). Receptor libraries were prepared by the immunoSEQ multiplex PCR assay. Sourced from immuneACCESS, this table was stored by TCRdb with only in-frame sequences that have V and J called. A share of the clones is absent; for the studies checked, an unresolved V gene accounts for under half, and the remainder has no known explanation. The table for this sample lists about 350,000 clones; more than 75% of them were counted only once. Of the sample, about 3.4% falls within the top ten clones. The treatment or condition label of this sample denotes: 15 to 20 received Ad26.COV2.S at low or high dose, single or two shots; 5 received placebo; per-sample allocation not given. For vaccine and placebo recipients, the sequenced repertoires came from samples collected on day 63 after the first injection.

The starting material was peripheral blood, obtained in a trial of Ad26.COV2.S vaccine versus placebo. These receptors were taken from a person aged 18 to 65 who received the Ad26.COV2.S COVID-19 vaccine or a placebo.

The chain couples TRBV3-1 (or the pseudogene TRBV3-2) to TRBJ2-5, with D possibly TRBD2 on 6 matching bases. Germline CDR1 and CDR2: LGHDT and YNNKEL (reference sequence). The CDR3 has 15 residues. With 4 bases removed from V and 5 bases from J, the gap between germline ends came to 17 bases. Here the CDR3 reads CASSPSPWRGETQYF. The CDR3, as DNA: TGTGCCAGCAGCCCTTCCCCTTGGCGGGGTGAGACCCAGTACTTC.

Only one count was recorded for this clone. V is TRBV6-5 and J is TRBJ1-6, with D possibly being TRBD1 (5 bases). CDR3 length equals 16 residues. Germline V lookup: CDR1 MNHEY, CDR2 SVGAGI. Between the trimmed V and J ends, which lost 4 bases and 9 bases, there was a span of 19 bases. The chain's CDR3 is CASSFLRSGGISPLHF. DNA of the CDR3: TGTGCCAGCAGTTTCCTCCGCTCCGGGGGAATTTCACCCCTCCACTTT.

A single count supports this clone. V is TRBV7-6 and J is TRBJ1-6; D is ambiguous. The V end was cut by 4 bases, the J end by 9 bases, with 19 bases between. Germline V lookup: CDR1 SGHVS, CDR2 FNYEAQ. This CDR3 is built from 16 residues. The CDR3 loop reads CASSSNGPNSGSPLHF. CDR3 bases: TGTGCCAGCAGCTCCAACGGACCGAATTCTGGTTCACCCCTCCACTTT.

The rearrangement uses TRBV28 and TRBJ1-5; no firm D call. Germline CDR1 MDHEN, CDR2 SYDVKM. The CDR3 consists of 14 residues. Trimming removed 3 bases at V and 0 bases at J, with 6 bases between. The CDR3, as DNA: TGTGCCAGCAGTTTGATGAATAGCAATCAGCCCCAGCATTTT. As protein: CASSLMNSNQPQHF.

The V and J genes are TRBV4-1 and TRBJ2-1; D gene ambiguous. The germline V and J ends were trimmed by 0 bases and 8 bases, with 8 bases remaining between them. Germline CDR1 reads MGHRA; CDR2 reads YSYEKL. The CDR3 consists of 13 residues. CDR3 in DNA: TGCGCCAGCAGCCAAGATCCTGTCGATGAGCAGTTCTTC. Its translation is CASSQDPVDEQFF.

V and J are TRBV29-1 and TRBJ2-7; D gene ambiguous. Germline V lookup: CDR1 SQVTM, CDR2 ANQGSEA. This CDR3 is built from 13 residues. V lost 3 bases to trimming and J lost 5 bases, with 14 bases between them. CDR3 protein: CSVERPGRDEQYF. The CDR3 nucleotides read TGCAGCGTTGAGAGGCCGGGTCGAGACGAGCAGTACTTC.

This clone occurred once. V usage is TRBV15 and J usage is TRBJ2-2; 7 nucleotides line up with TRBD2. The length of the CDR3 is 18 residues. Germline V gene sequence: CDR1 LNHNV, CDR2 YYDKDF (reference sequence). After removal of 5 bases from V and 7 bases from J, the junction contained 19 bases not matched to a gene. DNA of the CDR3: TGTGCCACCAGCGTTACCCCCGGGACTACGCTGTCGTTCGGGGAGCTGTTTTTT. It yields the protein CATSVTPGTTLSFGELFF.

The chain is built from TRBV24-1 and TRBJ1-2, with D uncertain. V lost 3 bases and J 5 bases, leaving 6 bases between the germline ends. CDR3 length equals 12 residues. Germline-derived CDR1 and CDR2 are KGHDR and SFDVKD. The CDR3 loop is CATSDPYYGYTF. The CDR3 region has the DNA TGTGCCACCAGTGATCCGTATTATGGCTACACCTTC.

The chain recombines TRBV2 with TRBJ2-1, with D possibly being TRBD2 (5 bases). In germline, CDR1 is SNHLY, CDR2 FYNNEI. V lost 3 bases and J lost 5, with 8 bases in between. This CDR3 contains 13 residues. The CDR3 DNA sequence: TGTGCCAGCAGTGACGACTACAACAATGAGCAGTTCTTC. This sequence encodes CASSDDYNNEQFF.

The chain joins TRBV7-9 to TRBJ2-1; D uncertain. The length of the CDR3 is 14 residues. Germline-derived CDR1 and CDR2 are SEHNR and FQNEAQ (reference sequence). Trimming removed 4 bases at V and 3 bases at J, with 10 bases between. The CDR3 DNA is TGTGCCAGCAGCTCTGACTCGAACTACAATGAGCAGTTCTTC. It specifies CASSSDSNYNEQFF.

The chain combines TRBV7-9 with TRBJ2-7; TRBD1 matches at 8 bases. The CDR3 extends over 15 amino acids. Germline values: CDR1 SEHNR, CDR2 FQNEAQ (reference sequence). The V and J ends lost 2 bases and 2 bases, in that order; junction bases with no gene match: 5. The CDR3, as DNA: TGTGCCAGCAGCTTACCGGGACAGGAGACCTACGAGCAGTACTTC. Translated, it gives CASSLPGQETYEQYF.

This clone was found a few times. This CDR3 is CASSDATVFNGYTF. The CDR3 DNA reads TGTGCCAGCAGTGACGCGACGGTGTTCAATGGCTACACCTTC. The chain couples TRBV6-1 to TRBJ1-2; no reliable D call. CDR3 length: 14 residues. Trimming shortened V by 3 bases and J by 6 bases, and 14 bases separated the two germline ends. Germline V CDR1 and CDR2: MNHNS, SASEGT.

The V call is TRBV2, the J call TRBJ2-7, with D perhaps matching TRBD2 (5 bases). The CDR3 runs to 13 residues. V lost 11 bases and J lost 2, with 16 bases in between. Germline CDR1 reads SNHLY; CDR2 reads FYNNEI. For the CDR3, the DNA is TGTGCCTCTAGAACAGCGGCAGCCTACGAGCAGTACTTC. Translated: CASRTAAAYEQYF.

The rearrangement links TRBV9 to TRBJ2-7, with a tentative D call TRBD1 (5 bases). This CDR3 has 15 amino acids. Germline CDR1 and CDR2: SGDLS and YYNGEE. The ends were cut back, 3 bases at V and 4 bases at J, with 17 bases in the middle. CDR3 DNA sequence: TGTGCCAGCAGCGAGGGGTTCGGACGGACGTACGAGCAGTACTTC. Its translation is CASSEGFGRTYEQYF.

In this sample, this clone turned up once. The rearrangement uses TRBV3-1 (or the pseudogene TRBV3-2) and TRBJ2-7, with 7 bases aligning to TRBD1. CDR1 and CDR2 from the germline V gene are LGHDT and YNNKEL (reference sequence). This CDR3 comprises 13 residues. J lost 3 bases, V lost 7 bases, and 6 bases had no gene match. CDR3 sequence (DNA): TGTGCCAGCACCTACAGGGGTCGCTACGAGCAGTACTTC. It is translated as CASTYRGRYEQYF.

V usage is TRBV4-2 and J usage is TRBJ1-6; 7 bases align to TRBD1. Germline CDR1 reads LGHNA; CDR2 reads YNFKEQ. The ends lost 1 base at V and 7 bases at J; junction bases unmatched: 4. CDR3 size: 15 residues. CDR3 DNA sequence: TGTGCCAGCAGCCAAGCTGACAGGGTGAATTCACCCCTCCACTTT. As protein: CASSQADRVNSPLHF.

The rearrangement uses TRBV5-1 and TRBJ2-2, with D possibly TRBD1 on 6 matching bases. CDR3 length: 15 residues. V shed 6 bases and J shed 4 bases, with 16 bases lying between them. The V gene's germline CDR1 is SGHRS and CDR2 YFSETQ. CDR3 bases: TGCGCCAGCACCTATGAGGGGGTATCCACCGGGGAGCTGTTTTTT. Encoded protein: CASTYEGVSTGELFF.

This chain joins TRBV4-1 and TRBJ1-2; maybe TRBD1 (5 bases). The CDR3 contains 18 residues. V was trimmed by 0 bases and J by 7 bases, leaving 24 bases between them. Germline V lookup: CDR1 MGHRA, CDR2 YSYEKL. CDR3 region: CASSQERRSAGRNGGYTF. The DNA of the CDR3 is TGCGCCAGCAGCCAAGAGAGGAGATCGGCAGGGCGGAATGGTGGCTACACCTTC.

The gene calls are TRBV2 and TRBJ1-5; D remains unclear. The germline V gene has CDR1 SNHLY and CDR2 FYNNEI. The V and J ends lost 4 bases and 1 base respectively, with 8 bases between them. The CDR3 extends over 14 amino acids. The CDR3 coding sequence is TGTGCCAGCAGTGCCGACGGAAGCAATCAGCCCCAGCATTTT. Its protein product is CASSADGSNQPQHF.

The chain is built from TRBV7-6 and TRBJ2-3, with unresolved D. Germline V gives CDR1 SGHVS, CDR2 FNYEAQ. This CDR3 region has 16 residues. Trimming cost V 5 bases and J 4 bases, with 19 bases left between them. CDR3 region: CASSPGHGQHSDTQYF. CDR3 nucleotide sequence: TGTGCCAGCAGCCCCGGCCACGGGCAGCACTCAGATACGCAGTATTTT.

The genes are TRBV18 and TRBJ1-2, with 8 bases matching TRBD1. The CDR3 runs to 14 residues. V shed 3 bases and J 4 bases; nucleotides not matched to a gene: 4. From germline, CDR1 is KGHSH and CDR2 LQKENI. CDR3 bases: TGTGCCAGCTCACCCGACAGGGGCCTCTATGGCTACACCTTC. Its protein is CASSPDRGLYGYTF.

The chain carries TRBV3-1 (or the pseudogene TRBV3-2) and TRBJ2-5; 8 nucleotides match TRBD2. The V and J ends lost 3 bases and 4 bases, in that order; junction bases with no gene match: 13. Per germline, CDR1 LGHDT and CDR2 YNNKEL (reference sequence). This CDR3 region has 17 residues. For the CDR3, the DNA is TGTGCCAGCAGCCATGACTCGATTAGCGGGGTTGGAGAGACCCAGTACTTC. Protein: CASSHDSISGVGETQYF.

V gene TRBV11-2 combines with J gene TRBJ1-3; D ambiguous. Germline values: CDR1 SGHAT, CDR2 FQNNGV. The CDR3 loop spans 15 amino acids. The V and J ends lost 5 bases and 0 bases respectively, with 11 bases between them. The chain's CDR3 is CASSPGPASGNTIYF. The CDR3 nucleotides are TGTGCCAGCAGCCCAGGCCCAGCCTCTGGAAACACCATATATTTT.

This clone was seen once. The V call is TRBV12-3 or TRBV12-4, the J call TRBJ1-1, with D unclear. This CDR3 spans 13 amino acids. Trimming stripped 2 bases from V and 4 bases from J, with 8 bases between. The CDR3: CASSLTAGTEAFF. In DNA form, the CDR3 reads TGTGCCAGCAGTTTAACGGCAGGCACTGAAGCTTTCTTT.

This clone was seen more than once but under ten times. The V and J genes are TRBV12-3 or TRBV12-4 and TRBJ1-1; maybe TRBD1 (6 bases). V was pared by 3 bases and J by 7 bases, with 12 bases between. This CDR3 comprises 13 residues. This CDR3 reads CASSFGGGREAFF. CDR3 DNA sequence: TGTGCCAGCAGTTTTGGTGGGGGGCGTGAAGCTTTCTTT.